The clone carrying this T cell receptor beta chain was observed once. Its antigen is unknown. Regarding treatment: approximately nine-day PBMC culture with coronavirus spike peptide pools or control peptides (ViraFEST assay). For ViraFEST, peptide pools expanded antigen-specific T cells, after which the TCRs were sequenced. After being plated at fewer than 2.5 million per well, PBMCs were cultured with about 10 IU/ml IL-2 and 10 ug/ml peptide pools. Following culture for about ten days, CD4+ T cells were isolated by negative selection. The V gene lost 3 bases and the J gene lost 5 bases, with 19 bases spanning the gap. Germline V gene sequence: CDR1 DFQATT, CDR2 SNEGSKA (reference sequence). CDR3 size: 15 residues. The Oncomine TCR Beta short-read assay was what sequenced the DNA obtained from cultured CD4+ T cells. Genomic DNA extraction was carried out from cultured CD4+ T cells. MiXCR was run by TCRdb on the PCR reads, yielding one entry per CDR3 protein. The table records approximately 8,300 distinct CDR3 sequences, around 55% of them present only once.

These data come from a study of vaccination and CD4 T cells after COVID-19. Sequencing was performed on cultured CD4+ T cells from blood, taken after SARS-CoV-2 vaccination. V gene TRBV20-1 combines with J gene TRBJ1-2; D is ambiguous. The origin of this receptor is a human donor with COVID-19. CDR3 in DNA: TGCAGTGCTAGGCCTTCTTCCCTCGGTCATTATGGCTACACCTTC. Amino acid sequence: CSARPSSLGHYGYTF.